Included here is one T cell receptor beta chain sequence, with context. This clone's antigen is unknown. Base qualities were left out, and no much larger clone turns up one base away. The cohort was made up of several hundred healthy bone marrow donors. Cohort members were all nominally healthy when sampled, although unrecorded immune exposures were likely present. The donor tested CMV seronegative, placing the donor among the 352 seronegative members of the cohort. Each donor provided a peripheral blood sample, and peripheral blood mononuclear cells were used for TCR beta sequencing. The Qiagen DNeasy Blood Extraction Kit was used to extract genomic DNA from the blood cell samples. Per the germline V gene (reference sequence), SGHKS is the CDR1 and YYEKEE is the CDR2. Relative to germline, V is 3 bases shorter and J is 7 bases shorter, with 17 bases between their ends. There are 15 amino acids in the CDR3, from cysteine to phenylalanine inclusive. The kept DNA is CDR3 alone, 45 bases in frame from the first base.

The data belong to a study of cytomegalovirus exposure and HLA in healthy donors (dated by TCRdb to the late 2010s). At the level of the whole study: According to an earlier analysis of around 600 of the donors, roughly 180 million T cells yielded over 100 million unique TCR beta sequences and 250 to 350 Gb of sequence data. Donor age, sex, ethnicity and CMV serostatus were compiled together with the repertoire data. In addition to the first cohort of 666 subjects, a separate validation cohort of approximately 130 different subjects was used. To study patterns of TCR occurrence, a later analysis re-analyzed previously published TCR beta repertoires from 500 to 850 donors and added high-resolution HLA genotyping. Of the roughly 400 genotyped donors, around 81% fell in the genetic ancestry cluster associated with self-reported Caucasian donors. In a later genetic analysis, genome-wide SNP genotypes for about 55% of the roughly 700 donors were used, and that subset was treated as a discovery cohort. Rather than drawing on any new phenotypic data, the later analysis identified candidate immune exposures from TCR beta sequences and the way those sequences occurred across donors. Five DR-DQ haplotypes were treated as single units for association and clustering because of strong linkage in the cohort. An earlier analysis of 587 of the donors used high-throughput TCR beta sequencing to judge whether each TCR beta V gene segment behaved as functional or pseudogenic. High-throughput TCR immunosequencing, statistical association of individual TCRs with disease status, and machine learning were combined to predict cytomegalovirus infection status. Across about 380 genotyped donors of the cohort, an average of about 200,000 unique TCR beta nucleotide sequences per donor were sequenced, and 15% to 20% of those sequences were non-productive. An early release that covered about 640 HLA-typed donors contained around 300 gigabases of sequencing data and tens of millions of unique TCR sequences. The study aimed to test whether cataloging public T cell receptors could reveal signatures of past pathogen exposure. All discovery cohort repertoires had been generated on a single sequencing platform. Typing coverage differed by locus: A, B, C, DRB1 and DQB1 were typed in roughly 629-630 donors, DQA1 in approximately 520, DPA1 in approximately 610, and DPB1 in 472. The study profiled the T cell repertoires of more than 500 subjects by immunosequencing and related them to cytomegalovirus serostatus. Both class I and class II loci were covered by HLA typing, at four-digit resolution.

Broad study findings and their caveats: Several of the top co-occurrence clusters appeared to be linked to parvovirus B19, influenza, CMV and Epstein-Barr virus, according to a later analysis. The only immune exposure information available for the cohort was CMV serostatus. Presence/absence analyses assumed roughly uniform sequencing depth across donors, an assumption that may not hold. Linkage disequilibrium might explain the correlated functional status among segregating V segments, but an unknown experimental factor could not be excluded. A cluster of highly shared sequence variants was judged likely to be a technical artifact of the sequencing pipeline. At a false discovery rate of 0.05, a later analysis linked under 20,000 TCR beta sequences to specific HLA alleles. A total of roughly 160 TCR beta chains were listed by the study as associated with cytomegalovirus. It was suggested by the authors that the approach could potentially be generalized to other disease states and immunological phenotypes. In both the original and validation cohorts, the classifier was reported to diagnose cytomegalovirus status with high specificity and sensitivity. A further reported finding was that TCR beta sequences accurately predicted the HLA-A and HLA-B alleles for most subjects in the first cohort. The cohort was sequenced for TCR beta chains only, and without alpha or paired-chain data the features that could be detected were limited. Three of the identified cytomegalovirus-associated TCR beta chains were confirmed in vitro to be specific for cytomegalovirus antigens. A later genetic analysis reported fewer N-insertions in productive TCRs among donors in an Asian-associated ancestry cluster than the roughly 700-donor mean. Some IMGT-functional V segments, including TRBV6-2 and TRBV6-3, could not be told apart with the 87-base-pair reads, so those segments were excluded. According to a later analysis, most CMV-associated TCR beta chains appeared to be HLA-restricted, and the HLA associations seemed to be driven largely by CMV exposure. Over 15 rarely observed V segments, including chromosome 9 orphons, were excluded from the earlier analysis of about 610 of the donors because counts were too low. Because some donors lacked HLA typing at each locus, the association tests relied only on the typed subset. Across donors, most TCR sequences were observed very rarely, whereas some public TCRs were present in many individuals. In a later analysis, the rate of TCR association differed among HLA loci, with DRB1 alleles having the most associated TCRs and HLA-C alleles having the fewest. Strong co-occurrence of HLA alleles, especially DR and DQ, made assigning TCR associations to individual alleles difficult. A later analysis found that HLA-associated TCR beta chains were more clonally expanded and had lower generation probabilities than equally common non-associated chains. Broadly in line with IMGT annotations, most TCR beta V segments showed up in productive rearrangements about 90% or about 30% of the time in an earlier analysis of about 500 of the donors. V-gene and J-gene trimming of TCR beta chains was associated with a missense DCLRE1C variant in a later genetic analysis, and the association was replicated in an independent cohort.

The library was obtained by the immunoSEQ multiplex PCR assay. For the multiplex PCR, a mixture combining 60 forward primers for TCR Vbeta segments and 13 reverse primers for TCR Jbeta segments was used. A multiplex PCR assay on genomic DNA amplified the CDR3 region of rearranged TCR beta genes. On the Illumina HiSeq System, the amplified TCR beta libraries were sequenced as 87-base-pair reads. The study's own analysis went as follows. Across the 640 or so repertoires, a later analysis counted tens of millions of unique TCR beta chains, around 11 million of which were shared by at least two donors. A nearest-neighbor algorithm error-corrected the raw reads and collapsed the reads into unique sequences, merging closely related sequences to remove PCR and sequencing errors. Alignment of CDR3 sequences to IMGT reference sequences was used to assign V, D and J gene segments. Each retained sequence needed at least a six-nucleotide match to both a V gene segment and a J gene segment. A rearrangement was called productive if the CDR3 had no stop codons and remained in frame with V and J, and every other rearrangement was called non-productive. CDR3 was defined by IMGT convention, running from the second conserved V-encoded cysteine to the conserved J-encoded phenylalanine. Sequences without an unambiguous match to a single V gene segment were excluded from the earlier analysis of 450 to 650 of the donors. An earlier analysis of fewer than 750 of the donors classified V segments as functional when productive rearrangements were above 56.7% and as segregating when the standard deviation between donors was above 5%. A statistical classification framework was built for diagnosing cytomegalovirus status from the catalog of TCR beta chain sequences. A later analysis assigned V and J genes by comparing TCR nucleotide sequences with IMGT/GENE-DB human TR gene sequences. In a later analysis, CDR3 sequences and most-parsimonious VDJ recombination scenarios were assigned using the TCRdist pipeline. In a later analysis, every TCR beta chain was defined by the combination of its CDR3 amino acid sequence and its V-gene family, and reads without a unique V-gene family were dropped. A later analysis removed nearly 600 highly shared, low-generation-probability nucleotide sequences to deal with suspected cross-contamination and a sequencing artifact. In a later analysis, a clonal expansion index for each public chain was calculated from normalized within-repertoire ranks of inferred template counts. A later analysis computed generation probabilities with a VDJ recombination model fitted to out-of-frame rearrangements, and checked the results against IGoR. A later analysis scored TCR-TCR, TCR-HLA and TCR-CMV co-occurrence with hypergeometric tests, applying a repertoire-size bias correction to TCR pairs. In a later analysis, false discovery rates were estimated by permuting HLA or CMV assignments 20 times. A later analysis grouped co-occurring TCRs with DBSCAN, adding TCRdist sequence similarity when clustering within HLA-allele-positive subsets. For co-occurrence clustering, repertoires with fewer than 30,000 or more than 120,000 public chains were excluded, along with four to six repertoires with anomalous nucleotide sharing. TCRdb took over this immuneACCESS table, retaining in-frame rearrangements with V and J assigned. Such tables are incomplete; in checked studies, under half of the missing clones stem from an unresolved V gene, and the remainder is unexplained. For V, J and clone size, that table is used; D and trimming come from the DNA. In all, the sample holds about 160,000 clones, and roughly four fifths of those were seen once. The ten most abundant clones make up roughly 1.5% of the sample.

Sequencing was carried out using PBMCs. The receptor's source is a man aged 35-49 years in good health and CMV-seronegative. This chain is built from TRBV5-5 and TRBJ2-1; the D segment cannot be called with confidence. The DNA sequence is given as TGTGCCAGCAGCTACAGCAGGTTGGCTTTAAATGAGCAGTTCTTC. Its translation is CASSYSRLALNEQFF.